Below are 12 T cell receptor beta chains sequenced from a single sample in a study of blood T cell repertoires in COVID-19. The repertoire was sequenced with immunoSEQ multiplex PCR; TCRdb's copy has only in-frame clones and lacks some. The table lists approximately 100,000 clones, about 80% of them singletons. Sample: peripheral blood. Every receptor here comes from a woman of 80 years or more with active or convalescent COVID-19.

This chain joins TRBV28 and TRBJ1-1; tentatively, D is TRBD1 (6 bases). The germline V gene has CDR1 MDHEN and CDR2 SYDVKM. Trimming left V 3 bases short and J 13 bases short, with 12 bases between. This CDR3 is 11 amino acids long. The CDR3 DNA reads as TGTGCCAGCAGTTTGACAGGCCAATTTTTCTTT. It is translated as CASSLTGQFFF.

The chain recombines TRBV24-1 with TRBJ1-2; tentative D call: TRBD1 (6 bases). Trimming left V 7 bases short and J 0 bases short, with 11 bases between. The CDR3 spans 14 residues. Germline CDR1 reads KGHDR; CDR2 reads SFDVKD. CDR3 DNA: TGTGCCACCAGCGACAGGACTTCTAACTATGGCTACACCTTC. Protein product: CATSDRTSNYGYTF.

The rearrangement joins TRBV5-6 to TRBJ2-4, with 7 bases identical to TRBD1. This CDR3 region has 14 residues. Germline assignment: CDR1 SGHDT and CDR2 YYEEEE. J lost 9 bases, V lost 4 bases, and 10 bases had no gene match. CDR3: CASSPGTALGIQYF. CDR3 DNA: TGTGCCAGCAGCCCGGGGACAGCGTTGGGCATTCAGTACTTC.

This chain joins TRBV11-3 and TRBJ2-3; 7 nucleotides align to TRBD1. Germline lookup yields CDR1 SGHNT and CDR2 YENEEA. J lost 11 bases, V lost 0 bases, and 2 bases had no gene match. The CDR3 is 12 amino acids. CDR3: CASSLDRGQQYF. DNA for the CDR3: TGTGCCAGCAGCTTAGATAGGGGGCAGCAGTATTTT.

For the CDR3, the DNA is TGTGCCAGCAGTGACTGGGGGGGACACAACCAAGAGACCCAGTACTTC. Protein: CASSDWGGHNQETQYF. The rearrangement joins TRBV2 to TRBJ2-5, with a tentative D call TRBD2 (7 bases). The CDR3 length is 16 residues. The V and J ends lost 3 bases and 0 bases respectively, with 14 bases between them. Looked up from germline, CDR1 is SNHLY and CDR2 is FYNNEI.

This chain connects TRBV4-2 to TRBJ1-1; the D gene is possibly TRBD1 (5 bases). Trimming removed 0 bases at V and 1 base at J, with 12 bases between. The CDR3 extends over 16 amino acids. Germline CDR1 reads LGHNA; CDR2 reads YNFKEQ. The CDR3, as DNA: TGTGCCAGCAGCCAAGATAGGGCGGGGGAGAACACTGAAGCTTTCTTT. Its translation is CASSQDRAGENTEAFF.

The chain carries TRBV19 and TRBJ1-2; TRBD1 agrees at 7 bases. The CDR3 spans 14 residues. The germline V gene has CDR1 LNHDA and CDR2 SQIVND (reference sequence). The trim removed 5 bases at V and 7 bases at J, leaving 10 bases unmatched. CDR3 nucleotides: TGTGCCAGTAGTCCCCCGGACAGGTTGAGTGGCTACACCTTC. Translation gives CASSPPDRLSGYTF. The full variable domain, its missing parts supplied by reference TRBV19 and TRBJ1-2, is DGGITQSPKYLFRKEGQNVTLSCEQNLNHDAMYWYRQDPGQGLRLIYYSQIVNDFQKGDIAEGYSVSREKKESFPLTVTSAQKNPTAFYLCASSPPDRLSGYTFGSGTRLTVV.

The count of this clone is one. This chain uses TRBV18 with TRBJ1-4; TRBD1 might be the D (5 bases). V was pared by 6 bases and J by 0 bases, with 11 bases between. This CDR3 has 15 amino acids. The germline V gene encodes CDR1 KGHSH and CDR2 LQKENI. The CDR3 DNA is TGTGCCAGCTCGCAACAGGCACCAACTAATGAAAAACTGTTTTTT. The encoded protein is CASSQQAPTNEKLFF.

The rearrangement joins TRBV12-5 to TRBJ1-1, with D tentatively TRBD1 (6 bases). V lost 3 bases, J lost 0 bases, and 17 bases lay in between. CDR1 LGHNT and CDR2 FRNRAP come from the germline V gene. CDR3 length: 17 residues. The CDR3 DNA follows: TGTGCTAGTGGTTTTTGGTCCGACAGGAATATGAACACTGAAGCTTTCTTT. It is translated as CASGFWSDRNMNTEAFF.

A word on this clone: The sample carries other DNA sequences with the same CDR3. Here the CDR3 reads CASSPGAYSNQPQHF. As DNA, the CDR3 is TGTGCCAGCAGTCCTGGGGCTTATAGCAATCAGCCCCAGCATTTT. The rearrangement links TRBV6-5 to TRBJ1-5; D might be TRBD1 (5 bases). There are 15 residues in the CDR3. From germline, CDR1 is MNHEY and CDR2 SVGAGI. Trimming shortened V by 5 bases and J by 0 bases, and 11 bases separated the two germline ends.

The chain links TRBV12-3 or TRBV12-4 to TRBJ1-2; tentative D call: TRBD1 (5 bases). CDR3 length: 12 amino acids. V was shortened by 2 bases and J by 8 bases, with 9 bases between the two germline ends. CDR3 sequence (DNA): TGTGCCAGCAGTTTATGGGGGGAAGGCTACACCTTC. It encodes CASSLWGEGYTF.

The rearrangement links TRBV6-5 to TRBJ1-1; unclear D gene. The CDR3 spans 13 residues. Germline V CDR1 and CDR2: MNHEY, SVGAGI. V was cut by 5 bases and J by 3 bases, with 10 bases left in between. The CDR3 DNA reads TGTGCCAGCAGTCTGACCGCGGACACTGAAGCTTTCTTT. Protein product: CASSLTADTEAFF.